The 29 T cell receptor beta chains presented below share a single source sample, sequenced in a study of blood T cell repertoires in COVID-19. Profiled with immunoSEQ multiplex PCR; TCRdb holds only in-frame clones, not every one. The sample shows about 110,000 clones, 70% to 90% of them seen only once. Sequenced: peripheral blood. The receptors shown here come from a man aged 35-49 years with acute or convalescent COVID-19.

The CDR3 loop reads CASSSQSSGANVLTF. The CDR3 DNA follows: TGTGCCAGCAGCTCACAGAGCTCTGGGGCCAACGTCCTGACTTTC. The chain recombines TRBV7-2 with TRBJ2-6, with D hard to call. The germline gives CDR1 SGHTA, CDR2 FQGNSA. Trimming took off 4 bases at V and 0 bases at J, with 7 bases between the two ends. CDR3 length equals 15 residues.

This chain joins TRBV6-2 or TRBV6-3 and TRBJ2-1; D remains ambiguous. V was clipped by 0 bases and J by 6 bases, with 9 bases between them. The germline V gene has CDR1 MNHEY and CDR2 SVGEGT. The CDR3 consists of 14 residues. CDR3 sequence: CASSYSSLTNEQFF. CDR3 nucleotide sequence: TGTGCCAGCAGTTACTCGAGTCTCACCAATGAGCAGTTCTTC.

CDR3 residues: CASSGEPWGRETQYF. The CDR3 DNA is TGTGCCAGCAGCGGAGAACCCTGGGGGAGGGAGACCCAGTACTTC. The chain couples TRBV7-6 to TRBJ2-5; D might be TRBD2 (6 bases). V was clipped by 5 bases and J by 5 bases, with 18 bases between them. CDR1 SGHVS and CDR2 FNYEAQ come from the germline V gene. The CDR3 spans 15 residues.

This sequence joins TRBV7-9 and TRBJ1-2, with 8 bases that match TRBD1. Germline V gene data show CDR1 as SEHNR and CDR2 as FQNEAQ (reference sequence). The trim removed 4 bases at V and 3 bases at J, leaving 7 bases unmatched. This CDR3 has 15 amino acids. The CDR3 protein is CASSSQRGQDYGYTF. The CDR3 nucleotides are TGTGCCAGCAGCTCACAGCGGGGACAGGACTATGGCTACACCTTC.

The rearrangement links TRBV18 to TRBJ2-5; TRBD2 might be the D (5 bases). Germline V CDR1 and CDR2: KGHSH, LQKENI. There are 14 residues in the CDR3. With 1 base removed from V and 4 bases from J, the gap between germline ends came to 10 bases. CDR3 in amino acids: CASSPRLAGETQYF. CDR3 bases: TGTGCCAGCTCACCACGGTTGGCGGGAGAGACCCAGTACTTC.

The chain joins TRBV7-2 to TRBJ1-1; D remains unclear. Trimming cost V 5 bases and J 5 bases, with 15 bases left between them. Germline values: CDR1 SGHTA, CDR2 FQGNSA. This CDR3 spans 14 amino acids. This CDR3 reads CASSPRTGTTEAFF. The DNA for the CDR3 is TGTGCCAGCAGCCCACGGACGGGAACAACTGAAGCTTTCTTT.

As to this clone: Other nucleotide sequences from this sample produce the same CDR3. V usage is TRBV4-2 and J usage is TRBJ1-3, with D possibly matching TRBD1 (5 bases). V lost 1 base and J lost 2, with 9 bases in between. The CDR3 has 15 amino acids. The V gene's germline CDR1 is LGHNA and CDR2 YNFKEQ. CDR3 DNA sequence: TGTGCCAGCAGCCAAGTCTCCAGGGCTGGAAACACCATATATTTT. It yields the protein CASSQVSRAGNTIYF.

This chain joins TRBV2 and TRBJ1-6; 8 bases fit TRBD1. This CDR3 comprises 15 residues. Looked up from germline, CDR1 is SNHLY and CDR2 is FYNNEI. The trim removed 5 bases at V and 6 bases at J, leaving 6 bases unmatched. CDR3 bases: TGTGCCAGCAGTCGACAGGGGAAAAGTAATTCACCCCTCCACTTT. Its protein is CASSRQGKSNSPLHF.

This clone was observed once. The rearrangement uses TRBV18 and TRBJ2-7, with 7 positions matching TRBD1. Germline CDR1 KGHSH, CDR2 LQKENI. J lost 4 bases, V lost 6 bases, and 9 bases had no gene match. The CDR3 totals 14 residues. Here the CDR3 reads CASSPTGYPYEQYF. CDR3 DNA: TGTGCCAGCTCCCCGACAGGGTATCCGTACGAGCAGTACTTC.

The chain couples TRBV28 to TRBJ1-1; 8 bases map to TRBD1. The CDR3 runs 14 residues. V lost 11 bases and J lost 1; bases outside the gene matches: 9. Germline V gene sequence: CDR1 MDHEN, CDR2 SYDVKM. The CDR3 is CASREQGGNTEAFF. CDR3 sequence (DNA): TGTGCCTCCAGGGAACAGGGGGGGAACACTGAAGCTTTCTTT.

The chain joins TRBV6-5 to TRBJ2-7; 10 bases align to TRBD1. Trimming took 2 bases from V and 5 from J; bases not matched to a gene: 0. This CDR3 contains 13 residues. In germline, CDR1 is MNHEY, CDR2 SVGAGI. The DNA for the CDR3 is TGTGCCAGCAGTTACGGGACAGGGGACGAGCAGTACTTC. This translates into CASSYGTGDEQYF.

The CDR3, as DNA: TGTGCCAGCAGCCTGCGGGGGGGAAGAACCTATGGCTACACCTTC. Translated, it gives CASSLRGGRTYGYTF. This sequence joins TRBV5-6 and TRBJ1-2; D may be TRBD1 (5 bases). Between the trimmed V and J ends, which lost 4 bases and 4 bases, there was a span of 17 bases. The CDR3 runs 15 residues. CDR1 is SGHDT, CDR2 YYEEEE, per germline.

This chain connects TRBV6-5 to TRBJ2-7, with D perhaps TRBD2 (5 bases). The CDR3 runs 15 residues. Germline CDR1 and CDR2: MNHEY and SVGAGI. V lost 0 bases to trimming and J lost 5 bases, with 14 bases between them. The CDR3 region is CASSYSRLSLHEQYF. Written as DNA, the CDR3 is TGTGCCAGCAGTTACTCGAGACTATCGCTCCACGAGCAGTACTTC.

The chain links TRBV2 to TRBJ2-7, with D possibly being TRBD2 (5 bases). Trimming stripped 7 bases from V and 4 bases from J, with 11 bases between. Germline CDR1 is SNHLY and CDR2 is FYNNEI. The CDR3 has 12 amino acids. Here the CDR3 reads CASNRAGYEQYF. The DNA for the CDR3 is TGTGCCAGCAACCGTGCGGGTTACGAGCAGTACTTC.

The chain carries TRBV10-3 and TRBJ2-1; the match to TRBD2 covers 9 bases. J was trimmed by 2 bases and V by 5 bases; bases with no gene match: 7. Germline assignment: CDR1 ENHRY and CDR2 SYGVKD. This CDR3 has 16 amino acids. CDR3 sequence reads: CAISSPLAGTYNEQFF. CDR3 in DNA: TGTGCCATCAGTTCCCCCCTAGCGGGGACCTACAATGAGCAGTTCTTC.

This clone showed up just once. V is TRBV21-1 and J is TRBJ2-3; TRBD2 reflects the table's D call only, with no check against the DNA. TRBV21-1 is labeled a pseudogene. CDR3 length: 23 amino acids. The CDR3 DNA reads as TGTGCCAGCAGCGCCCCCCAAAGTTCGGGACTAGCGGGCCTTCCAAGGGGCACAGATACGCAGTATTTT. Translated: CASSAPQSSGLAGLPRGTDTQYF.

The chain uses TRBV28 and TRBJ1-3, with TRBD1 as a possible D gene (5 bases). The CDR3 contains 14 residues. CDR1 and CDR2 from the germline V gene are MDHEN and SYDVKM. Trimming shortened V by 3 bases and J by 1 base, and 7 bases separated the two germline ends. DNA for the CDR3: TGTGCCAGCAGTTTTCAGGGTTCTGGAAACACCATATATTTT. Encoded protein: CASSFQGSGNTIYF. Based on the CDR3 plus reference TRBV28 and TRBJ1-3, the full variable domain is DVKVTQSSRYLVKRTGEKVFLECVQDMDHENMFWYRQDPGLGLRLIYFSYDVKMKEKGDIPEGYSVSREKKERFSLILESASTNQTSMYLCASSFQGSGNTIYFGEGSWLTVV.

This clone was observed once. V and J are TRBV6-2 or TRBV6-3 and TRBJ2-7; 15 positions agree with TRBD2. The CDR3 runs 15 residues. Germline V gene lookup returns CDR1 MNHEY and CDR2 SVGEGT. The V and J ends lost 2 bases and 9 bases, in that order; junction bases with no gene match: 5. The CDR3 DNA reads TGTGCCAGCAGTTACCGTTCGGGACTAGCGGGGGGGCAGTACTTC. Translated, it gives CASSYRSGLAGGQYF.

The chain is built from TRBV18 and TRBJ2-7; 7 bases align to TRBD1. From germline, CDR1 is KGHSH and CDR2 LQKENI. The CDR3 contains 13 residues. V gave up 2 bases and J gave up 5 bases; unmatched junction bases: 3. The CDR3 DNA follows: TGTGCCAGCTCACCAACGACAGGGAACGAGCAGTACTTC. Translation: CASSPTTGNEQYF.

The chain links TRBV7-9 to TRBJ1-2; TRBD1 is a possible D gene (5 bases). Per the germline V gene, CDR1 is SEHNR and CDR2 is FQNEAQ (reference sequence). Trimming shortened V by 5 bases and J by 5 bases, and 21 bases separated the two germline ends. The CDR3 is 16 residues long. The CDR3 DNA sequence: TGTGCCAGCAGCACCTCCGCAGGGTTCCAATGGTATGGCTACACCTTC. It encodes CASSTSAGFQWYGYTF.

DNA for the CDR3: TGTGCCAGCTCAACTTCGCGGGGGGATGAAAAACTGTTTTTT. Protein: CASSTSRGDEKLFF. J is TRBJ1-4 and V is TRBV18, with a weak D call TRBD1 (5 bases). The CDR3 covers 14 residues. Looked up from germline, CDR1 is KGHSH and CDR2 is LQKENI. Trimming stripped 5 bases from V and 6 bases from J, with 13 bases between. Complete variable domain (other parts from reference TRBV18 and TRBJ1-4): NAGVMQNPRHLVRRRGQEARLRCSPMKGHSHVYWYRQLPEEGLKFMVYLQKENIIDESGMPKERFSAEFPKEGPSILRIQQVVRGDSAAYFCASSTSRGDEKLFFGSGTQLSVL.

As DNA, the CDR3 is TGTGCCAGCAGTCCCGGGACTAGCGGGAGGAATGAGCAGTTCTTC. Its protein product is CASSPGTSGRNEQFF. The chain has TRBV6-5 and TRBJ2-1; 15 bases line up with TRBD2. This CDR3 contains 15 residues. With V trimmed by 5 bases and J by 7 bases, 3 bases remained unmatched. Germline V gene sequence: CDR1 MNHEY, CDR2 SVGAGI.

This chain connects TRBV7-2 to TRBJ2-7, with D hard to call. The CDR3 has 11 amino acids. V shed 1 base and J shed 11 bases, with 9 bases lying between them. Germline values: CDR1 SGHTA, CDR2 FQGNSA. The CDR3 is CASSLGLTKYF. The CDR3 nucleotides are TGTGCCAGCAGCTTAGGTCTTACTAAGTACTTC.

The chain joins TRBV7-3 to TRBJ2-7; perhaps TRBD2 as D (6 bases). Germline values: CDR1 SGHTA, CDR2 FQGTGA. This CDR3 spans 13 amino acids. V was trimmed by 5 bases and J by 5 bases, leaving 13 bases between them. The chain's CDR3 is CASSPPGRHEQYF. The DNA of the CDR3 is TGTGCCAGCAGCCCCCCAGGGAGGCACGAGCAGTACTTC.

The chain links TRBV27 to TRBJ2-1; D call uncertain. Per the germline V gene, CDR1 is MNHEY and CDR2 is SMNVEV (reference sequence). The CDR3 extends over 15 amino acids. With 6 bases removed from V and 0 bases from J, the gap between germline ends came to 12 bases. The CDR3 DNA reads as TGTGCCAGCAGGCTGACACCGAGCTCCTACAATGAGCAGTTCTTC. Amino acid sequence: CASRLTPSSYNEQFF.

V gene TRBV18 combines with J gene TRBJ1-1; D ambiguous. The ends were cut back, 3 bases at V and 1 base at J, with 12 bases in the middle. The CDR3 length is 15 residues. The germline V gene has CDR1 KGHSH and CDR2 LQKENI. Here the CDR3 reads CASSPRLIQNTEAFF. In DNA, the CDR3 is TGTGCCAGCTCACCTAGACTCATACAGAACACTGAAGCTTTCTTT.

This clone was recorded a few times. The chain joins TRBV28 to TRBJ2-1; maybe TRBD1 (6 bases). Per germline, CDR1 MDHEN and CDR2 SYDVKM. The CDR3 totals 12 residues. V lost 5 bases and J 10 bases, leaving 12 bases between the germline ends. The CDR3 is CASSLQGIEQFF. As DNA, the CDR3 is TGTGCCAGCAGTCTACAGGGTATCGAGCAGTTCTTC.

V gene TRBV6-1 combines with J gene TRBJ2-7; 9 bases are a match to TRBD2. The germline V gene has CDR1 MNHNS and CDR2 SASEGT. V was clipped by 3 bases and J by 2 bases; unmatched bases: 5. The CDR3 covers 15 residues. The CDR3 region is CASSDRAGGPYEQYF. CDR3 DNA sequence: TGTGCCAGCAGTGATAGGGCGGGAGGGCCCTACGAGCAGTACTTC.

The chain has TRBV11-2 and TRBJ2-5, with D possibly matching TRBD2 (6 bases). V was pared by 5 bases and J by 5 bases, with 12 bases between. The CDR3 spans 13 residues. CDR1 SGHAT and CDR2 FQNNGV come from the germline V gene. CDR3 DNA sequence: TGTGCCAGCAGCACGACTAGGCGGGAGACCCAGTACTTC. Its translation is CASSTTRRETQYF.